This T cell receptor (beta chain) came from a study of OX40 agonist ivuxolimab in advanced cancers. In the study overall: Patients were roughly 83% male with ages roughly 23 to 90, mean 60.

Profiling relied on immunoSEQ multiplex PCR, and the TCRdb table lists in-frame clones only, not all of them. The sample has tens of thousands of clones, over 75% seen once. The germline gives CDR1 MNHEY, CDR2 SVGAGI. The CDR3 contains 12 residues. Trimming took off 8 bases at V and 9 bases at J, with 14 bases between the two ends. This chain uses TRBV6-5 with TRBJ2-1, with D unclear. This receptor was taken from an adult with an advanced solid tumor such as melanoma, head and neck, liver or kidney cancer. Sequencing was performed on CD4+ or CD8+ T cells sorted from blood, taken in a trial of the OX40 agonist ivuxolimab. Written as DNA, the CDR3 is TGTGCCAGCGGGGAAGATCGGCGTGAGCAGTTCTTC. Translated, it gives CASGEDRREQFF.